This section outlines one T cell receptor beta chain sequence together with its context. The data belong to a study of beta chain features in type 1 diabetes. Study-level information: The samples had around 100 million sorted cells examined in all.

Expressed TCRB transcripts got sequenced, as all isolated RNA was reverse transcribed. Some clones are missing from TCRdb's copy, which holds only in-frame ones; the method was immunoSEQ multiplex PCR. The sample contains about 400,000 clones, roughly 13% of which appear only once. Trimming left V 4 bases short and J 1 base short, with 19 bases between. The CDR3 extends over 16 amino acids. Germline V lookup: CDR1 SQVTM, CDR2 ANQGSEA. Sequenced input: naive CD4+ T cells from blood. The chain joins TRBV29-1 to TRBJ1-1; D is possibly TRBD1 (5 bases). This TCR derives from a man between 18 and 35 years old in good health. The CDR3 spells CSVALEGGASNTEAFF. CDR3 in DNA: TGCAGCGTTGCTCTGGAGGGAGGGGCATCGAACACTGAAGCTTTCTTT.